A selection of T cell receptor beta chains follows, all from one sample in a study of cytomegalovirus exposure and HLA in healthy donors. The repertoire was sequenced with immunoSEQ multiplex PCR; TCRdb's copy has only in-frame clones and lacks some. The sample gives about 120,000 clones, about four fifths of which show up once; under 3% is in the top ten. Sequencing was carried out using PBMCs. All receptors derive from a woman between 55 and 75 years old in good health and CMV-seropositive. The CDR3 runs from the conserved cysteine through the conserved F or W. The order of the fields is clone size, V gene, J gene, D gene, CDR3 DNA, CDR3 protein. D genes are given only for firm matches. Clone size is not always given. Where it is, it says once, few, many or a class for expanded clones.

.	TRBV19	TRBJ2-6	.	TGTGCCAGTACCCGGAGGCGGGCCAGCCCTGGCGGGGCCAACGTCCTGACTTTC	CASTRRRASPGGANVLTF
.	TRBV7-9	TRBJ1-2	.	TGTGCCAGCAGCCCCTTTGGGGGCCCCACGGGCTACACCTTC	CASSPFGGPTGYTF
.	TRBV28	TRBJ2-1	TRBD2	TGTGCCAGCAGTGCAGCCTCGGGAGGTCTCTACAATGAGCAGTTCTTC	CASSAASGGLYNEQFF
.	TRBV28	TRBJ1-6	.	TGTGCCAGCAGTTCAACAGAGGGATATTCACCCCTCCACTTT	CASSSTEGYSPLHF
.	TRBV28	TRBJ2-7	.	TGTGCCAGCAGTTCCTCCCGACTTAACAGGGAAGACGAGCAGTACTTC	CASSSSRLNREDEQYF
.	TRBV5-1	TRBJ2-3	.	TGCGCCAGCAGCTATAACACAGATACGCAGTATTTT	CASSYNTDTQYF
.	TRBV5-1	TRBJ2-7	TRBD1	TGCGCCAGCAGCCCAGGACAGGGGAGGTACGAGCAGTACTTC	CASSPGQGRYEQYF
.	TRBV7-9	TRBJ2-2	.	TGTGCCAGCAGCTTAGCTCCTAGCCGAACGAACACCGGGGAGCTGTTTTTT	CASSLAPSRTNTGELFF
.	TRBV9	TRBJ1-2	.	TGTGCCAGCAGCGCGAGTCCCGGGGGGGTAGCTTACTATGGCTACACCTTC	CASSASPGGVAYYGYTF
.	TRBV7-8	TRBJ2-3	.	TGTGCCGGCAGCTCCGGACTTCTGGGGAGCACAGATACGCAGTATTTT	CAGSSGLLGSTDTQYF
.	TRBV29-1	TRBJ2-2	TRBD1	TGCAGCGTGTCCGGGACAGGTAACACCGGGGAGCTGTTTTTT	CSVSGTGNTGELFF
.	TRBV7-2	TRBJ1-2	TRBD1	TGTGCCAGCAGCCGGAGGCAGGGGGCGAGGAACTATGGCTACACCTTC	CASSRRQGARNYGYTF
few	TRBV5-1	TRBJ2-1	TRBD2	TGCGCCAGCAGCTTAGGACTAGCGGGAGACTCGATCTTC	CASSLGLAGDSIF
.	TRBV5-4	TRBJ1-2	.	TGTGCCAGCAGCTTAGGCCCGACAGATGGCTACACCTTC	CASSLGPTDGYTF
few	TRBV11-2	TRBJ1-2	TRBD1	TGTGCCAGCAGCTACGGGACAGGCAGCTATGGCTACACCTTC	CASSYGTGSYGYTF
once	TRBV6-1	TRBJ1-2	TRBD1	TGTGCCAGCAGTGAACCCGGGACAGGGAAGTATGGCTACACCTTC	CASSEPGTGKYGYTF
.	TRBV19	TRBJ2-7	TRBD2	TGTGCCAGTAGTATGGGACTAGCGGGATACGAGCAGTACTTC	CASSMGLAGYEQYF
.	TRBV7-6	TRBJ2-3	.	TGTGCCAGCAGCCCCCCCGGTTCGTATACGCAGTATTTT	CASSPPGSYTQYF
.	TRBV9	TRBJ1-3	.	TGTGCCAGCAGCGTGGGGGGGAACTCTGGAAACACCATATATTTT	CASSVGGNSGNTIYF
.	TRBV7-3	TRBJ2-6	.	TGTGCCAGCAGCTTAATGACAGGCGCTCCGGGGGCCAACGTCCTGACTTTC	CASSLMTGAPGANVLTF
.	TRBV23-1	TRBJ1-1	.	TGCGCCTCATACGACTTGACGAATGAAGCTTTCTTT	CASYDLTNEAFF
few	TRBV11-2	TRBJ2-3	.	TGTGCCAGCAGCCCCGCGGATACGCAGTATTTT	CASSPADTQYF
.	TRBV27	TRBJ2-1	.	TGTGCCAGCAGTTTACCGCGTCAGTATGGGCAGCTTGAGCAGTTCTTC	CASSLPRQYGQLEQFF